Included here is one T cell receptor (beta chain) sequence, with context. V lost 5 bases, J lost 9 bases, and 11 bases stayed unmatched. This CDR3 spans 14 amino acids. Germline V gene lookup returns CDR1 SGHVS and CDR2 FNYEAQ. The data were obtained in a study of blood T cell repertoires in COVID-19. Overall study context: The United States, Italy and Spain supplied acute and convalescent COVID-19 samples.

Some clones are missing from TCRdb's copy, which holds only in-frame ones; the method was immunoSEQ multiplex PCR. This sample carries about 380,000 clones, roughly 85% of them seen once, and the ten largest clones take roughly 3.6%. This TCR derives from a woman under 30 with acute or convalescent COVID-19. The sequenced sample was peripheral blood. This sequence joins TRBV7-6 and TRBJ2-7; TRBD1 agrees at 9 bases. CDR3 region: CASSHTGGPKGQYF. CDR3 bases: TGTGCCAGCAGCCACACAGGGGGCCCGAAGGGGCAGTACTTC.